This T cell receptor (beta chain) was observed in a study of T cell responses to AZD1222 COVID-19 vaccine. Germline CDR1 and CDR2: LNHDA and SQIVND (reference sequence). This CDR3 spans 15 amino acids. Trimming at V came to 7 bases and at J to 8 bases, leaving 12 bases not matched to a gene. Clones were sequenced by immunoSEQ multiplex PCR, and TCRdb holds only the in-frame ones, with some missing. Of some 130,000 clones in the sample, 88% are singletons; the top ten hold 4.5% to 6.5%. Study outcomes and limitations: Across spike, vaccine-associated CD4 TCRs were found, dominant at 160-218 and 743-854. The donor group comprised mostly white British people and more females; the analysis possibly underestimated clonal diversity. Spike-specific TCR depth and breadth grew after two AZD1222 doses.

Worth noting for this clone: Its antigen is unidentified.

The rearrangement uses TRBV19 and TRBJ2-1, with 9 bases identical to TRBD2. Sequenced material: peripheral blood, taken 28 days after the second AZD1222 dose. This TCR was recovered from an adult who received the AZD1222 COVID-19 vaccine. The CDR3: CASTLLAGADYEQFF. CDR3 DNA sequence: TGTGCCAGTACCCTCTTAGCGGGAGCTGACTATGAGCAGTTCTTC.